This TCR beta chain was obtained from a study of T cell responses to AZD1222 COVID-19 vaccine. Whole-study findings and limits: Possibly, clonal diversity was underestimated; donors were largely white British and included more females. Spike-spanning, vaccine-associated CD4 TCRs were dominant at 160-218 and 743-854. Among those given AZD1222, only five or six were seropositive at baseline.

A note on this clone: Its antigen is still unknown.

Measured with immunoSEQ multiplex PCR; TCRdb has only the in-frame clones, and not every one. The data contain some 100,000 clones, around 87% of them singletons. V gave up 9 bases and J gave up 4 bases; unmatched junction bases: 7. Germline assignment: CDR1 ENHRY and CDR2 SYGVKD. The CDR3 length is 14 residues. This chain connects TRBV10-3 to TRBJ1-5, with 9 bases matching TRBD1. The TCR was taken from an adult in good health. Sequences were derived from peripheral blood, sampled on day 0 of MenACWY control vaccination. DNA of the CDR3: TGTGCCATTAAGCCGGGACAGGGTAATCAGCCCCAGCATTTT. Its protein product is CAIKPGQGNQPQHF.